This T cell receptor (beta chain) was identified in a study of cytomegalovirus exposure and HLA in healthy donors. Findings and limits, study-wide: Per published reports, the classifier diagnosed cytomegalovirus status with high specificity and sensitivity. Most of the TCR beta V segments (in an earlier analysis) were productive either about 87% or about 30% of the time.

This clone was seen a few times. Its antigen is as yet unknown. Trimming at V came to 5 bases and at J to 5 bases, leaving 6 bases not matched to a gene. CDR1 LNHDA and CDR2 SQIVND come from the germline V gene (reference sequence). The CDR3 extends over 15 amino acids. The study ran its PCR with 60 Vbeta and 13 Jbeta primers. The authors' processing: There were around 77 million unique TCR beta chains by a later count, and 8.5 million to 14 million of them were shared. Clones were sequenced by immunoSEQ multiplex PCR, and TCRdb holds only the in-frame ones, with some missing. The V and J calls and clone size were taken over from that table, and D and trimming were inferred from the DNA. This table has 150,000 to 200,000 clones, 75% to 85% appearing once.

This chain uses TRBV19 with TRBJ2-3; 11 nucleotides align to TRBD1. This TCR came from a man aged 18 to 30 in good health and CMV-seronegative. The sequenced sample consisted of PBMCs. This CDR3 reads CASSSGQGAEDTQYF. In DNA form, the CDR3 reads TGTGCCAGTAGTTCCGGACAGGGGGCGGAAGATACGCAGTATTTT.